This is a list of T cell receptor beta chains from one sample in a study of T cell responses to AZD1222 COVID-19 vaccine. The method was immunoSEQ multiplex PCR; TCRdb's version includes in-frame clones alone and lacks a portion of them. The sample consists of roughly 200,000 clones, roughly 93% of them appearing once. Source: peripheral blood, taken 28 days after the second dose of the MenACWY control vaccine. These receptors were taken from an adult who received the MenACWY meningococcal vaccine as a control. CDR3s include the opening cysteine and the closing phenylalanine or tryptophan. The D gene is left open where the match is weak. A row's size may be missing; if present it is once, few, many or a size class.

J | V | size | D | CDR3 | DNA
TRBJ1-4 | TRBV15 | . | TRBD1 | CATSRDRGTEKLFF | TGTGCCACCAGCAGAGACAGGGGGACCGAAAAACTGTTTTTT
TRBJ1-2 | TRBV7-6 | . | . | CASSLMGKQDGYTF | TGTGCCAGCAGCTTAATGGGGAAGCAGGATGGCTACACCTTC
TRBJ2-1 | TRBV11-2 | few | . | CASSYDYGSSYNEQFF | TGTGCCAGCAGCTATGATTACGGGAGCTCCTACAATGAGCAGTTCTTC
TRBJ2-7 | TRBV10-3 | . | TRBD1 | CAISRTGGNEQYF | TGTGCCATCAGTCGGACAGGAGGTAACGAGCAGTACTTC
TRBJ1-3 | TRBV4-3 | . | . | CASSQDPPWTSTGNTIYF | TGCGCCAGCAGCCAAGACCCCCCGTGGACAAGTACTGGAAACACCATATATTTT
TRBJ1-1 | TRBV9 | . | . | CASSVGREGTEAFF | TGTGCCAGCAGCGTAGGCAGGGAAGGGACTGAAGCTTTCTTT
TRBJ1-1 | TRBV7-3 | . | . | CASSVQGYTEAFF | TGTGCCAGCAGCGTTCAGGGGTACACTGAAGCTTTCTTT
TRBJ2-3 | TRBV7-8 | . | TRBD2 | CASSQGSGLAGTDTQYF | TGTGCCAGCAGCCAGGGGTCCGGACTAGCGGGCACAGATACGCAGTATTTT
TRBJ1-4 | TRBV18 | . | . | CASSQQVPVSEKLFF | TGTGCCAGCTCACAGCAGGTTCCAGTCAGTGAAAAACTGTTTTTT
TRBJ2-2 | TRBV18 | . | TRBD1 | CASSPRQGGLGTGELFF | TGTGCCAGCTCACCACGACAGGGGGGACTTGGCACCGGGGAGCTGTTTTTT
TRBJ2-3 | TRBV9 | once | . | CASSPFGGTTDTQYF | TGTGCCAGCAGCCCGTTCGGTGGGACGACAGATACGCAGTATTTT
TRBJ1-4 | TRBV10-3 | . | . | CAIGMINEKLFF | TGTGCCATCGGAATGATTAATGAAAAACTGTTTTTT
TRBJ1-4 | TRBV28 | once | . | CASNTWATNEKLFF | TGTGCCAGCAATACTTGGGCAACTAATGAAAAACTGTTTTTT
TRBJ1-1 | TRBV4-1 | . | . | CASSQEPRTKAFF | TGCGCCAGCAGCCAAGAACCCCGTACGAAAGCTTTCTTT
TRBJ1-3 | TRBV3-1/TRBV3-2 | . | . | CASSSHGQGNTIYF | TGTGCCAGCAGCTCTCACGGACAGGGAAACACCATATATTTT
TRBJ1-1 | TRBV6-6 | . | . | CASSPARDYTEAFF | TGTGCCAGCAGTCCGGCACGGGATTACACTGAAGCTTTCTTT
TRBJ2-5 | TRBV9 | . | . | CASSVGGNNLAETQYF | TGTGCCAGCAGCGTAGGAGGGAACAACCTCGCGGAGACCCAGTACTTC
TRBJ1-1 | TRBV28 | . | TRBD1 | CASPPSGTGGSEAFF | TGTGCCAGCCCCCCCTCGGGGACAGGGGGATCTGAAGCTTTCTTT
TRBJ1-1 | TRBV12-3/TRBV12-4 | . | . | CASSPYRDAEAFF | TGTGCCAGCAGCCCCTACAGGGACGCTGAAGCTTTCTTT
TRBJ2-1 | TRBV6-5 | . | TRBD1 | CASSYDRGPNEQFF | TGTGCCAGCAGTTACGACAGGGGTCCCAATGAGCAGTTCTTC
TRBJ1-1 | TRBV5-1 | . | . | CASSFNRGDTEAFF | TGCGCCAGCAGCTTTAACCGGGGGGACACTGAAGCTTTCTTT
TRBJ2-7 | TRBV7-8 | . | . | CASSLAVNYEQYF | TGTGCCAGCAGCTTAGCCGTAAACTACGAGCAGTACTTC
TRBJ1-5 | TRBV2 | . | . | CASSEGSGHQPQHF | TGTGCCAGCAGTGAGGGGAGTGGGCATCAGCCCCAGCATTTT
TRBJ1-3 | TRBV5-1 | . | . | CASSLEGRDTIYF | TGCGCCAGCAGCTTGGAGGGGAGGGACACCATATATTTT
TRBJ1-1 | TRBV10-3 | . | . | CAISPGGRNTEAFF | TGTGCCATCAGCCCCGGGGGCAGGAACACTGAAGCTTTCTTT
TRBJ1-2 | TRBV11-2 | . | . | CASSSLRRLPNYGYTF | TGTGCCAGCAGCTCACTTCGGAGACTCCCAAACTATGGCTACACCTTC
TRBJ2-2 | TRBV11-2 | . | TRBD1 | CASSWGDRDTNTGELFF | TGTGCCAGCAGCTGGGGCGACAGGGATACTAACACCGGGGAGCTGTTTTTT
TRBJ2-7 | TRBV11-2 | . | TRBD2 | CASSFPTSGGAVYEQYF | TGTGCCAGCAGCTTTCCGACAAGCGGGGGGGCGGTCTACGAGCAGTACTTC
TRBJ1-2 | TRBV18 | . | TRBD1 | CASSPGEGAEGYTF | TGTGCCAGCTCACCCGGGGAGGGGGCGGAGGGCTACACCTTC
TRBJ1-6 | TRBV7-9 | . | . | CASSLAMEGDNSPLHF | TGTGCCAGCAGCTTAGCCATGGAAGGGGATAATTCACCCCTCCACTTT
TRBJ2-7 | TRBV18 | . | TRBD1 | CASSAGQGGLNEQYF | TGTGCCAGCTCAGCAGGACAGGGTGGGTTGAACGAGCAGTACTTC
TRBJ1-3 | TRBV13 | . | . | CASSLGLGAGRGNTIYF | TGTGCCAGCAGCTTAGGGTTAGGGGCAGGGAGAGGAAACACCATATATTTT
TRBJ1-6 | TRBV7-2 | . | . | CASSLDGLANSPLHF | TGTGCCAGCAGCTTAGATGGTCTGGCGAATTCACCCCTCCACTTT
TRBJ1-3 | TRBV12-3/TRBV12-4 | . | . | CASSLDRNTIYF | TGTGCCAGCAGTTTAGACAGAAACACCATATATTTT
TRBJ1-1 | TRBV18 | . | . | CASSPPGFMNTEAFF | TGTGCCAGCTCACCACCGGGCTTCATGAACACTGAAGCTTTCTTT
TRBJ2-5 | TRBV5-1 | . | TRBD2 | CASSLGPGGGQETQYF | TGCGCCAGCAGCTTGGGTCCCGGGGGGGGACAAGAGACCCAGTACTTC
TRBJ2-7 | TRBV29-1 | . | . | CSVRREREQYF | TGCAGCGTTCGCAGGGAGCGCGAGCAGTACTTC
TRBJ1-2 | TRBV6-5 | once | TRBD1 | CASSRQGSSGGYTF | TGTGCCAGCAGTCGACAGGGCTCATCAGGGGGCTACACCTTC
TRBJ1-5 | TRBV29-1 | . | . | CSVGSELNQPQHF | TGCAGCGTTGGGTCGGAGCTCAATCAGCCCCAGCATTTT
TRBJ2-2 | TRBV7-2 | . | TRBD2 | CASSPGTSGGITGELFF | TGTGCCAGCAGCCCCGGGACTAGCGGGGGGATCACCGGGGAGCTGTTTTTT
TRBJ1-1 | TRBV29-1 | . | . | CSVAKGQAFF | TGCAGCGTTGCAAAGGGTCAGGCTTTCTTT
TRBJ1-1 | TRBV7-2 | . | TRBD1 | CASSLGQGRTEAFF | TGTGCCAGCAGCTTAGGACAGGGACGCACTGAAGCTTTCTTT
TRBJ1-5 | TRBV19 | once | TRBD1 | CASSSKQGYNQPQHF | TGTGCCAGTAGTAGTAAACAGGGGTACAATCAGCCCCAGCATTTT
TRBJ1-1 | TRBV19 | . | TRBD1 | CASRVGQWNTEAFF | TGTGCCAGTAGGGTGGGACAGTGGAACACTGAAGCTTTCTTT
TRBJ1-4 | TRBV5-1 | . | . | CASSPWGATNEKLFF | TGCGCCAGCAGCCCCTGGGGAGCAACTAATGAAAAACTGTTTTTT
TRBJ2-1 | TRBV14 | . | TRBD1 | CASSGTVNYYNEQFF | TGTGCCAGCAGCGGGACAGTTAACTACTACAATGAGCAGTTCTTC
TRBJ2-3 | TRBV5-6 | . | . | CASSLLGLTSTDTQYF | TGTGCCAGCAGCTTGTTGGGGCTAACCAGCACAGATACGCAGTATTTT
TRBJ2-1 | TRBV5-1 | . | . | CASSFPQINEQFF | TGCGCCAGCAGCTTCCCCCAAATCAATGAGCAGTTCTTC
TRBJ2-3 | TRBV7-9 | . | TRBD2 | CASSLALAATDTQYF | TGTGCCAGCAGCTTAGCACTAGCGGCCACAGATACGCAGTATTTT
TRBJ1-2 | TRBV5-1 | . | . | CASSAGLRGYTF | TGCGCCAGCAGCGCGGGACTCCGTGGCTACACCTTC
TRBJ2-7 | TRBV5-5 | . | . | CASSADSFVSNF | TGTGCCAGCAGCGCGGACAGTTTCGTCTCGAACTTC
TRBJ2-7 | TRBV28 | . | . | CASREQGNHEQYF | TGTGCCAGCAGGGAGCAGGGGAACCACGAGCAGTACTTC
TRBJ1-2 | TRBV19 | . | . | CATLRWGGGYTF | TGTGCCACCCTTCGTTGGGGCGGGGGCTACACCTTC
TRBJ1-1 | TRBV28 | . | . | CASSPPPHGRAEAFF | TGTGCCAGCAGCCCACCCCCACATGGGAGGGCTGAAGCTTTCTTT